This TCR beta chain comes out of a study of blood T cell repertoires in COVID-19. This CDR3 is built from 14 residues. Trimming cost V 4 bases and J 5 bases; bases outside gene matches: 2. Germline values: CDR1 SNHLY, CDR2 FYNNEI. Some clones are missing from TCRdb's copy, which holds only in-frame ones; the method was immunoSEQ multiplex PCR. The table lists tens of thousands of clones, around 90% of them singletons. The chain combines TRBV2 with TRBJ2-1; 10 bases fit TRBD1. The clonotype originates from a man between 45 and 60 years old with COVID-19, enrolled during active disease. Specimen: peripheral blood. The CDR3 region has the DNA TGTGCCAGCAGTGGACAGGGGGCACACAATGAGCAGTTCTTC. Translating gives CASSGQGAHNEQFF.